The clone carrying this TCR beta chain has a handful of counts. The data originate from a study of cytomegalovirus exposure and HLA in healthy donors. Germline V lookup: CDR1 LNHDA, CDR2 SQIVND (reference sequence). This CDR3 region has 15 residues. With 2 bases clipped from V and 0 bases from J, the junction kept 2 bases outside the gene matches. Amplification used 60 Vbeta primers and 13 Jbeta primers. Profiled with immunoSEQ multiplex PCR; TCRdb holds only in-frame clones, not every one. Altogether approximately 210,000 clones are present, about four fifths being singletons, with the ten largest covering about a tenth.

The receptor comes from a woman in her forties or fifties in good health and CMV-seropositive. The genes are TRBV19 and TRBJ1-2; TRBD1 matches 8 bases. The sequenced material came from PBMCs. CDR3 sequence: CASSIRTGTNYGYTF. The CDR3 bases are TGTGCCAGTAGTATACGGACAGGGACTAACTATGGCTACACCTTC.